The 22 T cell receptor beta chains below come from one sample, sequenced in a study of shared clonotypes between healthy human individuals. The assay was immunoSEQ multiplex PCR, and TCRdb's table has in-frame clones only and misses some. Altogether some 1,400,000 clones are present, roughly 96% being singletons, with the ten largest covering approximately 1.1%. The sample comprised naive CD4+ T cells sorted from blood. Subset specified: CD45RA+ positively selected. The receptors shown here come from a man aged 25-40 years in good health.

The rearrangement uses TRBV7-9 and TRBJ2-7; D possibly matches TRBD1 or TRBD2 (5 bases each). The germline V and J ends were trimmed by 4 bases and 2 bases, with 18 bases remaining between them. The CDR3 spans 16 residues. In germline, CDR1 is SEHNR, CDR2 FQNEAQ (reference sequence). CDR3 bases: TGTGCCAGCAGCTCCGCCGGACACAGAGGGGCCTACGAGCAGTACTTC. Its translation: CASSSAGHRGAYEQYF.

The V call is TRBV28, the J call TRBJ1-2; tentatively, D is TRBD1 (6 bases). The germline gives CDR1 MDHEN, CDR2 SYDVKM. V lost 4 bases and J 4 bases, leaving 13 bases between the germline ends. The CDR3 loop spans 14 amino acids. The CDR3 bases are TGTGCCAGCAGTTCAACAGGGTTTAGCTATGGCTACACCTTC. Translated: CASSSTGFSYGYTF.

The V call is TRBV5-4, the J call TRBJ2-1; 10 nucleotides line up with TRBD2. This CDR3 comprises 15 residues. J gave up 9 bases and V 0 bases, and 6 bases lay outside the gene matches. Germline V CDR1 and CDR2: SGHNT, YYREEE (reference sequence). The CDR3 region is CASSLGLAGEGEQFF. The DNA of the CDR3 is TGTGCCAGCAGCTTGGGGCTAGCGGGAGAAGGTGAGCAGTTCTTC.

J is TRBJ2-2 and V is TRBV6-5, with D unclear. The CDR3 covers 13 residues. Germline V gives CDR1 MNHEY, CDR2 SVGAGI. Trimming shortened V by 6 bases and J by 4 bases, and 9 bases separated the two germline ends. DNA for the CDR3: TGTGCCAGCAGCCTACTAACCACCGGGGAGCTGTTTTTT. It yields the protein CASSLLTTGELFF.

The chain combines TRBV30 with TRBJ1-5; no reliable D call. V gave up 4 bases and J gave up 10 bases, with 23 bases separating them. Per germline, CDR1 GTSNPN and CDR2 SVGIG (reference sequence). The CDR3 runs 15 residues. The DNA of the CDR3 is TGTGCCTGGATTAGGGTGTGGCGAAACTTCTTACCCCAGCATTTT. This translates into CAWIRVWRNFLPQHF.

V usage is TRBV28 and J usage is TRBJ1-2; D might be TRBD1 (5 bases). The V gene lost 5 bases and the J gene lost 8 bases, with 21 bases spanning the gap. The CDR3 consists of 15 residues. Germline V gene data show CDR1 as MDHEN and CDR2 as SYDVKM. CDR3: CASSRAGQLGLGYTF. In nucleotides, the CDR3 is TGTGCCAGCAGTCGCGCGGGGCAGCTAGGGTTGGGCTACACCTTC.

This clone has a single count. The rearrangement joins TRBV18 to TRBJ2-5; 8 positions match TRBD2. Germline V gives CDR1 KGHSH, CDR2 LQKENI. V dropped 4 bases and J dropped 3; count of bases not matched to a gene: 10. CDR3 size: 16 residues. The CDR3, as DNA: TGTGCCAGCTCACTCACCGGGACTAGACGTGAAGAGACCCAGTACTTC. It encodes CASSLTGTRREETQYF.

The CDR3 bases are TGTGCCAGCAGCTTAACCCCCGGTGCTAGCGGTCGTAATGAGCAGTTCTTC. Encoded protein: CASSLTPGASGRNEQFF. This chain links TRBV7-3 with TRBJ2-1; 7 bases map to TRBD2. There are 17 residues in the CDR3. With 0 bases clipped from V and 7 bases from J, the junction kept 12 bases outside the gene matches. Germline V gene sequence: CDR1 SGHTA, CDR2 FQGTGA.

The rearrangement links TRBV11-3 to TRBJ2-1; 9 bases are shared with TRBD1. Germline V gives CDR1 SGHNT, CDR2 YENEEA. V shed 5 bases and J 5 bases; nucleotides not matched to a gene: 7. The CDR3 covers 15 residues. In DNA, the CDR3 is TGTGCCAGCAGCCCTACAGGGGGCCTAAACAATGAGCAGTTCTTC. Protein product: CASSPTGGLNNEQFF. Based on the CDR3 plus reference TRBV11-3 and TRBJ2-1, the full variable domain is EAGVVQSPRYKIIEKKQPVAFWCNPISGHNTLYWYLQNLGQGPELLIRYENEEAVDDSQLPKDRFSAERLKGVDSTLKIQPAELGDSAVYLCASSPTGGLNNEQFFGPGTRLTVL.

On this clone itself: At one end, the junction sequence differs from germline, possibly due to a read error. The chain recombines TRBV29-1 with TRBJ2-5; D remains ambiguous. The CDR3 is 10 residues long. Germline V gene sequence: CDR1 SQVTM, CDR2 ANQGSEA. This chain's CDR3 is CSVETPGRDF. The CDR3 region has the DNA TGCAGCGTTGAAACCCCTGGACGGGACTTC. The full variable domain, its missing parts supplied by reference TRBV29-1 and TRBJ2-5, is SAVISQKPSRDICQRGTSLTIQCQVDSQVTMMFWYRQQPGQSLTLIATANQGSEATYESGFVIDKFPISRPNLTFSTLTVSNMSPEDSSIYLCSVETPGRDFGPGTRLLVL.

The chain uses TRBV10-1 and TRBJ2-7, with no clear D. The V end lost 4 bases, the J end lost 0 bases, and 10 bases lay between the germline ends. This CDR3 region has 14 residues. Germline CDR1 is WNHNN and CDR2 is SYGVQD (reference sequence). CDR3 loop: CASSVGPSSYEQYF. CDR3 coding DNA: TGCGCCAGCAGTGTTGGTCCAAGCTCCTACGAGCAGTACTTC.

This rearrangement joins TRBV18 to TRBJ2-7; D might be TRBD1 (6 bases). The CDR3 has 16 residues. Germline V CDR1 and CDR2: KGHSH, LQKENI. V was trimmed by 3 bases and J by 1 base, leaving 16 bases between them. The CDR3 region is CASSPIPGQRSYEQYF. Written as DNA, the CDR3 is TGTGCCAGCTCACCGATACCGGGACAACGATCCTACGAGCAGTACTTC.

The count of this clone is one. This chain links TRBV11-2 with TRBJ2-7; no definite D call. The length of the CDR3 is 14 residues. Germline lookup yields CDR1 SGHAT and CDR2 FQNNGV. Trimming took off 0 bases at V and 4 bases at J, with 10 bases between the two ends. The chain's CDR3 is CASSLDRVPYEQYF. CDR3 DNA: TGTGCCAGCAGCTTAGATCGGGTCCCATACGAGCAGTACTTC.

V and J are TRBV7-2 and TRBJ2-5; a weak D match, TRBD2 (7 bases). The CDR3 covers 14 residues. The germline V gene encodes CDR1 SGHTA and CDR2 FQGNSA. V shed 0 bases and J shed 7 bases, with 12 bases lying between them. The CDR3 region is CASSLARGRATQYF. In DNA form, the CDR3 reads TGTGCCAGCAGCTTAGCGCGGGGGCGGGCGACCCAGTACTTC.

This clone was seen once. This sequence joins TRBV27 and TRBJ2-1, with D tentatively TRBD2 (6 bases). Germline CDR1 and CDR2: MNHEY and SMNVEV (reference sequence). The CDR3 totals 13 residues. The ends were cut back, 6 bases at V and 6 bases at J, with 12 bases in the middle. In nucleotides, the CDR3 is TGTGCCAGCAGCCCAGGGAGGTTCAATGAGCAGTTCTTC. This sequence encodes CASSPGRFNEQFF.

DNA of the CDR3: TGTGCCAGCAGCTTTTTTCTTACAGGGGGCTTGAATGAGCAGTTCTTC. It specifies CASSFFLTGGLNEQFF. V and J are TRBV5-5 and TRBJ2-1; 9 nucleotides line up with TRBD1. CDR3 length equals 16 residues. CDR1 and CDR2 from the germline V gene are SGHKS and YYEKEE (reference sequence). Trimming cost V 2 bases and J 7 bases; bases outside gene matches: 10.

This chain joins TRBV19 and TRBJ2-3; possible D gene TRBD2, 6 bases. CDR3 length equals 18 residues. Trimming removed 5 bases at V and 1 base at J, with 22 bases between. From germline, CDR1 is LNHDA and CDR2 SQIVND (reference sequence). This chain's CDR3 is CASSPNGRRVGGTDTQYF. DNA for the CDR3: TGTGCCAGTAGTCCCAATGGACGGAGGGTAGGTGGCACAGATACGCAGTATTTT.

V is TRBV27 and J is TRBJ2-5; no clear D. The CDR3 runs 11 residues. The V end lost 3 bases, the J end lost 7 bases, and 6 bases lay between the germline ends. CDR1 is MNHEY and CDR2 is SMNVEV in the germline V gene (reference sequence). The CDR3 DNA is TGTGCCAGCAGTTTGTTGGGGACCCAGTACTTC. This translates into CASSLLGTQYF.

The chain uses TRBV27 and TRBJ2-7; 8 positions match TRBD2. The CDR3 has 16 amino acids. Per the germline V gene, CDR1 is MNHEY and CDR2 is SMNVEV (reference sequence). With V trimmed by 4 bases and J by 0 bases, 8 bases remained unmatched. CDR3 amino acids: CASSSPTSGYSYEQYF. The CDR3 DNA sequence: TGTGCCAGCAGTTCCCCTACTAGCGGATACTCCTACGAGCAGTACTTC.

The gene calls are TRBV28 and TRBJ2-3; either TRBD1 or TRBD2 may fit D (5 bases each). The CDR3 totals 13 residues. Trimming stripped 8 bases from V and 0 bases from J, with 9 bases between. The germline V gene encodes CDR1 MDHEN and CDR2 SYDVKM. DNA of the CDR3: TGTGCCAGCGGGGGATCTAGCACAGATACGCAGTATTTT. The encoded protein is CASGGSSTDTQYF.

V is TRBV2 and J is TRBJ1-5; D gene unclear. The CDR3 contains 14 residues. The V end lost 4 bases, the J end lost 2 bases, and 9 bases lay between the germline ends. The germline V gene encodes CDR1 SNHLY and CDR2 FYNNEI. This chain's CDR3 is CASSARPGNQPQHF. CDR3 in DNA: TGTGCCAGCAGTGCCAGGCCCGGCAATCAGCCCCAGCATTTT.

CDR3 amino acids: CASRTDRVDGEQFF. The CDR3 nucleotides read TGTGCCAGCAGGACGGACAGGGTGGACGGGGAGCAGTTCTTC. V and J are TRBV2 and TRBJ2-1, with 8 positions matching TRBD1. Looked up from germline, CDR1 is SNHLY and CDR2 is FYNNEI. There are 14 residues in the CDR3. The V gene end was trimmed by 6 bases and the J gene end by 10 bases; junction bases not matched to a gene: 11.